Described below is a single T cell receptor beta chain sequence and its context. Its specific antigen is unknown. Base qualities are not provided; no much larger clone lies one nucleotide away. The data belong to a study of technical replicates of blood from several donors (dated by TCRdb to the late 2010s). The CDR3 contains 15 residues, cysteine and phenylalanine counted. Only CDR3 DNA remains: 45 bases, in frame from the first base. V has 2 bases trimmed and J has 13 bases trimmed; junction bases matching no gene number 15. The germline V gene supplies CDR1 KGHSH and CDR2 LQKENI. The library was obtained by the immunoSEQ multiplex PCR assay. TCRdb obtained this table from immuneACCESS and retained in-frame rearrangements with V and J assigned. These tables miss some clones; where compared with another copy, unresolved V genes account for less than half of the shortfall, and the remainder is unexplained. Here the sample has about 85,000 clones; around 94% occur a single time. The ten largest clonotypes hold 0.2% to 0.3% of the sample.

This chain is built from TRBV18 and TRBJ1-2; the central 8 bases match TRBD1. This receptor was taken from a human donor in good health. The source material was T cells isolated from PBMCs. The DNA reads TGTGCCAGCTCACCAAACGAGAACAGGGGGGAATTTTCCACCTTC. Translated, it reads CASSPNENRGEFSTF.